These T cell receptor beta chains were read from a single sample in a study of molecular identifiers for immune sequencing clone quantification. TCRdb reanalysed the PCR reads using MiXCR and keeps one entry per CDR3 protein. Here the sample spans just under 65,000 distinct CDR3 sequences, about 19% being singletons. Sequences were obtained from naive CD8+ T cells from blood, with Jurkat cell RNA spiked in. These receptor sequences come from a human donor in good health. Some libraries in this study had Jurkat cell RNA spiked in. CDR3s include the opening cysteine and the closing phenylalanine or tryptophan. The order of the fields is J gene, D gene, clone size, CDR3 length, V gene, CDR3 protein, CDR3 DNA. D genes are given only for firm matches. Size is omitted from some rows. Given values are once, few, many or a class for expanded clones.

J: TRBJ2-1; D: NA; size: many; length: 15; V: TRBV28; CDR3: CASSSLGEGDNEQFF; DNA: TGTGCCAGCAGTTCCCTCGGAGAGGGAGACAATGAGCAGTTCTTC
J: TRBJ2-7; D: NA; size: many; length: 14; V: TRBV2; CDR3: CASSEVRVAVEQYF; DNA: TGTGCCAGCAGTGAAGTCAGGGTAGCAGTCGAGCAGTACTTC
J: TRBJ2-3; D: TRBD2; size: NA; length: 18; V: TRBV27; CDR3: CASSEGLAISAGTDTRYF; DNA: TGTGCCAGCAGCGAGGGACTAGCGATCTCTGCAGGCACAGATACGCGGTACTTT
J: TRBJ1-2; D: TRBD1; size: many; length: 19; V: TRBV10-2; CDR3: CASSDPRIGTDPLNLGYTF; DNA: TGCGCCAGCAGTGACCCTAGGATTGGGACAGACCCTTTAAACTTAGGCTACACCTTC
J: TRBJ2-1; D: TRBD2; size: NA; length: 15; V: TRBV24-1; CDR3: CATSVSSGRIDEQFF; DNA: TGTGCCACCAGTGTATCTAGCGGGAGAATCGATGAGCAGTTCTTC
J: TRBJ2-3; D: NA; size: many; length: 13; V: TRBV27; CDR3: CASSLSRTDTQYF; DNA: TGTGCCAGCAGTTTATCCCGGACAGATACGCAGTATTTT
J: TRBJ1-1; D: NA; size: many; length: 15; V: TRBV15; CDR3: CATSPQRGLNTEAFF; DNA: TGTGCCACCAGCCCTCAGAGGGGTCTGAACACTGAAGCTTTCTTT
J: TRBJ2-7; D: NA; size: many; length: 15; V: TRBV9; CDR3: CASSVEPGYTYEQYF; DNA: TGTGCCAGCAGCGTAGAACCAGGCTACACCTACGAGCAGTACTTC
J: TRBJ1-1; D: TRBD1; size: few; length: 14; V: TRBV27; CDR3: CASSAPGGRAEAFF; DNA: TGTGCCAGCAGTGCGCCAGGGGGCAGGGCTGAAGCTTTCTTT
J: TRBJ2-3; D: NA; size: many; length: 17; V: TRBV4-3; CDR3: CASSPNLGLAGTDTQYF; DNA: TGCGCCAGCAGCCCGAACCTGGGGCTAGCAGGCACAGATACGCAGTATTTT
J: TRBJ2-1; D: NA; size: many; length: 16; V: TRBV24-1; CDR3: CATSDPAGQVYNEQFF; DNA: TGTGCCACCAGTGATCCCGCCGGACAAGTCTACAATGAGCAGTTCTTC
J: TRBJ2-3; D: NA; size: many; length: 15; V: TRBV7-9; CDR3: CASSLDGDFTDTQYF; DNA: TGTGCCAGCAGCTTGGACGGAGATTTCACAGATACGCAGTATTTT
J: TRBJ2-1; D: NA; size: few; length: 12; V: TRBV28; CDR3: CASSLWRAGQFF; DNA: TGTGCCAGCAGTTTATGGAGGGCGGGGCAGTTCTTC
J: TRBJ1-1; D: NA; size: NA; length: 16; V: TRBV28; CDR3: CASRLPGPTVNTEAFF; DNA: TGTGCCAGCAGGCTTCCGGGGCCAACTGTGAACACTGAAGCTTTCTTC
J: TRBJ2-4; D: NA; size: NA; length: 16; V: TRBV11-3; CDR3: CASSPNLGQPRNIQYF; DNA: TGTGCCAGCAGCCCTAACCTCGGACAGCCTAGAAACATTCAGTACTTC
J: TRBJ2-7; D: TRBD2; size: few; length: 15; V: TRBV20-1; CDR3: CSASSTQGGDYEQYF; DNA: TGCAGTGCTAGTTCAACCCAGGGAGGGGACTACGAGCAGTACTTC
J: TRBJ1-1; D: NA; size: NA; length: 14; V: TRBV6-1; CDR3: CASRDVPGNTEAFF; DNA: TGTGCCAGCCGTGACGTGCCTGGGAACACTGAAGCTTTCTTT
J: TRBJ2-3; D: TRBD2; size: medium-sized; length: 15; V: TRBV7-6; CDR3: CASSSPLADTDTQYF; DNA: TGTGCCAGCAGCTCGCCGCTAGCGGACACAGATACGCAGTATTTT
J: TRBJ2-1; D: NA; size: many; length: 15; V: TRBV19; CDR3: CASSLYVGTDNEQFF; DNA: TGTGCCAGTAGCCTGTACGTGGGGACTGACAATGAGCAGTTCTTC
J: TRBJ2-7; D: TRBD2; size: many; length: 15; V: TRBV4-3; CDR3: CASSQGYRGVHEQYF; DNA: TGCGCCAGCAGCCAAGGGTACCGGGGGGTTCACGAGCAGTACTTC
J: TRBJ2-7; D: TRBD2; size: many; length: 14; V: TRBV4-1; CDR3: CASRRTSGSHEQYF; DNA: TGCGCCAGCAGACGGACTAGCGGGAGCCACGAGCAGTACTTC
J: TRBJ2-3; D: NA; size: many; length: 15; V: TRBV28; CDR3: CASSFSSASTDTQYF; DNA: TGTGCCAGCAGTTTTTCGTCAGCTAGCACAGATACGCAGTATTTT
J: TRBJ2-7; D: NA; size: many; length: 13; V: TRBV19; CDR3: CASSPDFSYEQYF; DNA: TGTGCCAGTAGTCCAGACTTCTCCTACGAGCAGTACTTC
J: TRBJ2-1; D: NA; size: many; length: 17; V: TRBV3-1; CDR3: CASSRLRSARTYNEQFF; DNA: TGTGCCAGCAGCCGCCTGAGGAGCGCCCGAACCTACAATGAGCAGTTCTTC
J: TRBJ2-5; D: NA; size: many; length: 17; V: TRBV7-2; CDR3: CASSLGGGEGVSETQYF; DNA: TGTGCCAGCAGCTTAGGCGGCGGGGAAGGGGTATCAGAGACCCAGTACTTC
J: TRBJ2-3; D: TRBD2; size: many; length: 17; V: TRBV20-1; CDR3: CSASRGLEREGTDTQYF; DNA: TGCAGTGCTAGTCGGGGGTTGGAGCGGGAAGGCACAGATACGCAGTATTTT
J: TRBJ1-2; D: TRBD1; size: NA; length: 18; V: TRBV14; CDR3: CASSHLGDRGEANYGYTF; DNA: TGTGCCAGCAGCCACCTAGGGGACAGGGGAGAAGCTAACTATGGCTACACCTTC
J: TRBJ2-6; D: NA; size: many; length: 15; V: TRBV24-1; CDR3: CATSDLRSGANVLTF; DNA: TGTGCCACCAGTGATTTGCGCTCTGGGGCCAACGTCCTGACTTTC
J: TRBJ1-5; D: NA; size: NA; length: 12; V: TRBV10-3; CDR3: CAISDTNQPQHF; DNA: TGTGCCATCAGTGACACAAATCAGCCCCAGCATTTT
J: TRBJ2-3; D: TRBD2; size: many; length: 16; V: TRBV4-1; CDR3: CASSQGSGTHTDTQYF; DNA: TGCGCCAGCAGCCAGGGTAGCGGGACCCACACGGATACGCAGTATTTT
J: TRBJ2-2; D: TRBD2; size: many; length: 17; V: TRBV20-1; CDR3: CSARDGTSGVRAGELFF; DNA: TGCAGTGCTAGAGATGGGACTAGCGGGGTGAGGGCCGGGGAGCTGTTTTTT
J: TRBJ2-7; D: NA; size: many; length: 15; V: TRBV4-3; CDR3: CASSQDQSTTTGQYF; DNA: TGCGCCAGCAGCCAAGATCAAAGTACCACTACGGGGCAGTACTTC
J: TRBJ2-3; D: NA; size: many; length: 20; V: TRBV20-1; CDR3: CSASTGKGYRFSIGTDTQYF; DNA: TGCAGTGCTTCCACGGGAAAGGGGTACAGATTCTCAATTGGCACAGATACGCAGTATTTT
J: TRBJ2-7; D: TRBD1; size: few; length: 13; V: TRBV11-2; CDR3: CASTVRGSYEQYF; DNA: TGTGCCAGCACGGTCAGGGGGTCCTACGAGCAGTACTTC
J: TRBJ2-3; D: NA; size: many; length: 14; V: TRBV12-3/TRBV12-4; CDR3: CASSPKNRADTQYF; DNA: TGTGCCAGCAGTCCAAAGAATAGGGCAGATACGCAGTATTTT
J: TRBJ2-3; D: NA; size: many; length: 16; V: TRBV7-9; CDR3: CASSLPGSGRTDTQYF; DNA: TGTGCCAGCAGCCTCCCAGGGAGCGGGCGCACAGATACGCAGTATTTT
J: TRBJ2-2; D: TRBD2; size: many; length: 14; V: TRBV24-1; CDR3: CASGRGANTGELFF; DNA: TGTGCCTCCGGGAGGGGGGCGAACACCGGGGAGCTGTTTTTT
J: TRBJ1-1; D: NA; size: many; length: 14; V: TRBV30; CDR3: CAWSSLRRDTEAFF; DNA: TGTGCCTGGAGTAGCCTTCGCAGGGACACTGAAGCTTTCTTT
J: TRBJ2-1; D: NA; size: many; length: 15; V: TRBV11-2; CDR3: CASSPPGTAASEQFF; DNA: TGTGCCAGCAGCCCTCCCGGGACCGCAGCCAGTGAGCAGTTCTTC
J: TRBJ1-1; D: TRBD1; size: few; length: 15; V: TRBV19; CDR3: CASQGQDPIHTEAFF; DNA: TGTGCCAGTCAAGGACAGGACCCGATTCACACTGAAGCTTTCTTT
J: TRBJ2-7; D: NA; size: many; length: 13; V: TRBV4-3; CDR3: CASSRGPGSEQYF; DNA: TGCGCCAGCAGCCGAGGGCCCGGGAGCGAGCAGTACTTC